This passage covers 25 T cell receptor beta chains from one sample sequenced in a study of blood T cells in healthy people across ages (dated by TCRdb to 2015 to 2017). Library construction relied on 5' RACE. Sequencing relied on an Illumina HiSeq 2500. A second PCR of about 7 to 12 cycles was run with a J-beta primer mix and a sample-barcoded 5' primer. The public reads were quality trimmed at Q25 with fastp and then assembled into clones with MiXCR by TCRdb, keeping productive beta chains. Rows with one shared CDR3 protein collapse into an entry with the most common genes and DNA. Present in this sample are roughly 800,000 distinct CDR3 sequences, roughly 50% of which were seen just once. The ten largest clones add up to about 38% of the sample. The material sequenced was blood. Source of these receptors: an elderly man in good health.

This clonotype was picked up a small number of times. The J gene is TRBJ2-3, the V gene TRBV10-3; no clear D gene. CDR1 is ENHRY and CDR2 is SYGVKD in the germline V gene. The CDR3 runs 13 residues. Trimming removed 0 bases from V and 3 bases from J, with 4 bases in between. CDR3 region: CAISESRTDTQYF. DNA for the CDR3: TGTGCCATCAGTGAGTCAAGGACAGATACGCAGTATTTT.

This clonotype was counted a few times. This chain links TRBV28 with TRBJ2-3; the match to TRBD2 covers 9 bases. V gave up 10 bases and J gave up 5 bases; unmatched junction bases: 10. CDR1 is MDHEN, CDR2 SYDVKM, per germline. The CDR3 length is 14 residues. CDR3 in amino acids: CATSGGRALDTQYF. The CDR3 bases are TGTGCCACCTCGGGCGGGAGGGCCCTAGATACGCAGTATTTT. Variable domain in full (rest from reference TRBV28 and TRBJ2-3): DVKVTQSSRYLVKRTGEKVFLECVQDMDHENMFWYRQDPGLGLRLIYFSYDVKMKEKGDIPEGYSVSREKKERFSLILESASTNQTSMYLCATSGGRALDTQYFGPGTRLTVL.

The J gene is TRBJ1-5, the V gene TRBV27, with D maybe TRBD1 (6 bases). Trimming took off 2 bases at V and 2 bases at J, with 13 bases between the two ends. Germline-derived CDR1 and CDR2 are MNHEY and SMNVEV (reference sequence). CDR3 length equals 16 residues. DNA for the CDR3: TGTGCCAGCAGTTTAGCGGGGGCCGGAGGCAATCAGCCCCAGCATTTT. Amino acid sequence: CASSLAGAGGNQPQHF.

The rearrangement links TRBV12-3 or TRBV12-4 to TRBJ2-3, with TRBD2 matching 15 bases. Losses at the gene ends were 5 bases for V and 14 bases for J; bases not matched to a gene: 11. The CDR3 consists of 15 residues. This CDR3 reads CASSLGLAGGRYAYF. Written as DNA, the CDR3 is TGTGCCAGCAGTCTGGGACTAGCGGGAGGACGGTACGCGTATTTT.

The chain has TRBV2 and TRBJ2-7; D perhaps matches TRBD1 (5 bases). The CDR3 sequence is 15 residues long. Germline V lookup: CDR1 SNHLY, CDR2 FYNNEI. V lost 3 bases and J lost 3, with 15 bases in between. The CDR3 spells CASSDVGLQGYEQYF. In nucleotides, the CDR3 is TGTGCCAGCAGTGATGTCGGCCTCCAGGGCTACGAGCAGTACTTC.

DNA for the CDR3: TGTGCCAGCAGTTTGGGACTAGCGGAGTGGAGCTCCTACAATGAGCAGTTCTTC. Its protein product is CASSLGLAEWSSYNEQFF. The chain recombines TRBV27 with TRBJ2-1, with 11 bases aligning to TRBD2. J lost 0 bases, V lost 3 bases, and 7 bases had no gene match. The CDR3 is 18 residues long. CDR1 and CDR2 (germline): MNHEY, SMNVEV (reference sequence).

CDR3: CASSDTRIGGDGYNEQFF. CDR3 DNA: TGTGCCAGCAGCGACACACGTATAGGGGGAGACGGCTACAATGAGCAGTTCTTC. V is TRBV9 and J is TRBJ2-1; D perhaps matches TRBD1 (6 bases). This CDR3 comprises 18 residues. Germline CDR1 reads SGDLS; CDR2 reads YYNGEE. Trimming stripped 3 bases from V and 3 bases from J, with 22 bases between. Together with reference TRBV9 and TRBJ2-1, the CDR3 gives the full variable domain: DSGVTQTPKHLITATGQRVTLRCSPRSGDLSVYWYQQSLDQGLQFLIQYYNGEERAKGNILERFSAQQFPDLHSELNLSSLELGDSALYFCASSDTRIGGDGYNEQFFGPGTRLTVL.

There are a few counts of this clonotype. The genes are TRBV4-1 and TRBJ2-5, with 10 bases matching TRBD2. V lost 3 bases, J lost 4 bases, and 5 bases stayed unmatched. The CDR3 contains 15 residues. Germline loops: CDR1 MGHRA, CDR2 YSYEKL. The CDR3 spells CASSHELAGRETQYF. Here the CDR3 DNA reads TGCGCCAGCAGCCATGAACTAGCGGGACGAGAGACCCAGTACTTC.

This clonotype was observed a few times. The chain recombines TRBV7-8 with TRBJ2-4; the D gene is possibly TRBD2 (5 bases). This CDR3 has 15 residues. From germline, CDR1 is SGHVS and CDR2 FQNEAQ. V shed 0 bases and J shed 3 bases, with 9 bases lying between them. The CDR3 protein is CASSLASGIKNIQYF. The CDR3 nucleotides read TGTGCCAGCAGCTTAGCGTCGGGGATCAAAAACATTCAGTACTTC. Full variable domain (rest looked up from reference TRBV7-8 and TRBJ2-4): GAGVSQSPRYKVAKRGQDVALRCDPISGHVSLFWYQQALGQGPEFLTYFQNEAQLDKSGLPSDRFFAERPEGSVSTLKIQRTQQEDSAVYLCASSLASGIKNIQYFGAGTRLSVL.

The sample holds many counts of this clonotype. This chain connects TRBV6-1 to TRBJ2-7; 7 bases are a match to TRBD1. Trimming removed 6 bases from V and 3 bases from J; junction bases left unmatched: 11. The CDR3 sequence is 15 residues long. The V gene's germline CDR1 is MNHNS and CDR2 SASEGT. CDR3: CASRLEKDRFYEQYF. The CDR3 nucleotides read TGTGCCAGCAGGCTCGAGAAGGACAGGTTCTACGAGCAGTACTTC.

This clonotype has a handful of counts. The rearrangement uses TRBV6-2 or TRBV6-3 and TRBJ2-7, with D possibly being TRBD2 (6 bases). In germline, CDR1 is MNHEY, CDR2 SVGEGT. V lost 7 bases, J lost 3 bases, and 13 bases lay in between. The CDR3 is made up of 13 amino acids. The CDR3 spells CASTNSGYYEQYF. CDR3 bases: TGTGCCAGCACGAATAGCGGCTACTACGAGCAGTACTTC.

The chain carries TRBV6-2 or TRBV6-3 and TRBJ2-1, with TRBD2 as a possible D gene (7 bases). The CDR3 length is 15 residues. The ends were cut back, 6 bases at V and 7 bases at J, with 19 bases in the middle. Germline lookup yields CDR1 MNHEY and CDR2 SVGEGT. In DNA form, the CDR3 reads TGTGCCAGCAGCCTAGCTGGGGGGGCTACAAATGAGCAGTTCTTC. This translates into CASSLAGGATNEQFF.

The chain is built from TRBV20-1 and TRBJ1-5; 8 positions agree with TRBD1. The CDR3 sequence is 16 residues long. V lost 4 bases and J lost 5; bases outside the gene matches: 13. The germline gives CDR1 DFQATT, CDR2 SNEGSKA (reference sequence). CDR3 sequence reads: CSANRGKMMWDQPQHF. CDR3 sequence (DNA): TGCAGTGCTAACAGGGGGAAGATGATGTGGGATCAGCCCCAGCATTTT.

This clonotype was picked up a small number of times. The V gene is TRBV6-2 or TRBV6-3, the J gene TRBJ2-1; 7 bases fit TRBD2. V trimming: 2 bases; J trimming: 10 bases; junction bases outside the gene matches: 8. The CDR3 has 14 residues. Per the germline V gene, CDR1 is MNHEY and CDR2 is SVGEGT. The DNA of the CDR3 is TGTGCCAGCAGTTACGGGCGGGAGAGTGGGGAGCAGTTCTTC. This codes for CASSYGRESGEQFF.

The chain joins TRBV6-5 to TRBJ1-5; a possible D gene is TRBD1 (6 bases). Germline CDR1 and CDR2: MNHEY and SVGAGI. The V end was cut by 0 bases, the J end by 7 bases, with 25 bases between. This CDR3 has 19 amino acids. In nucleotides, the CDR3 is TGTGCCAGCAGTTACTCTGGCCCGGGACACAACGGCTTTTTGCAGCCCCAGCATTTT. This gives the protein CASSYSGPGHNGFLQPQHF.

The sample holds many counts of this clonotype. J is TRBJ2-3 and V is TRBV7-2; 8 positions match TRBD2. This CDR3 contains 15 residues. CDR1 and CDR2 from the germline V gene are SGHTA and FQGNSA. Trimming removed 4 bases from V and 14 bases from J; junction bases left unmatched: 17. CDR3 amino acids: CASSSAGGRGRYAYF. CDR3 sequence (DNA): TGTGCCAGCAGCTCCGCGGGAGGAAGGGGCAGATACGCGTATTTT. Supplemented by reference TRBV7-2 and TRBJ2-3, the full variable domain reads GAGVSQSPSNKVTEKGKDVELRCDPISGHTALYWYRQSLGQGLEFLIYFQGNSAPDKSGLPSDRFSAERTGGSVSTLTIQRTQQEDSAVYLCASSSAGGRGRYAYFGPGTRLTVL.

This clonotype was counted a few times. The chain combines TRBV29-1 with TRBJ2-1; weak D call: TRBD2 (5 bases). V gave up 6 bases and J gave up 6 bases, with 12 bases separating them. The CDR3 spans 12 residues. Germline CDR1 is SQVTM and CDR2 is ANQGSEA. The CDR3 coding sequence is TGCAGCGTCGGCGGAGGACGCAATGAGCAGTTCTTC. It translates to CSVGGGRNEQFF.

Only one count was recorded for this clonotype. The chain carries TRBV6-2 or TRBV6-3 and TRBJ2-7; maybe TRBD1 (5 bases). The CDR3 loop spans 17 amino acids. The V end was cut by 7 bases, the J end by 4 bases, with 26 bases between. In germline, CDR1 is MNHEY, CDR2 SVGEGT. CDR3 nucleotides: TGTGCCAGCACCAAGGGGCAGGTTCTCTTCGGGTCGTACGAGCAGTACTTC. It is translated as CASTKGQVLFGSYEQYF.

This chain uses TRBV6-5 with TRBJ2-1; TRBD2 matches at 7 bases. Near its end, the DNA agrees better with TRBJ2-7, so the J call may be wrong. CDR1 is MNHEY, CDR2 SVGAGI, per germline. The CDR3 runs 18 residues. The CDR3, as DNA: TGTGCCAGCAGTTACTCCCCCACTAGCGCCCAGCCCTACAATGAGCAGTACTTC. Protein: CASSYSPTSAQPYNEQYF.

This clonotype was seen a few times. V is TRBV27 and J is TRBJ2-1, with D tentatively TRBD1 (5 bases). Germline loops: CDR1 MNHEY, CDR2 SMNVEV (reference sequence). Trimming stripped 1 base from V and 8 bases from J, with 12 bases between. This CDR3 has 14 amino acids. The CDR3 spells CASSLFILGDEQFF. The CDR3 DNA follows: TGTGCCAGCAGTTTATTTATTTTAGGGGATGAGCAGTTCTTC.

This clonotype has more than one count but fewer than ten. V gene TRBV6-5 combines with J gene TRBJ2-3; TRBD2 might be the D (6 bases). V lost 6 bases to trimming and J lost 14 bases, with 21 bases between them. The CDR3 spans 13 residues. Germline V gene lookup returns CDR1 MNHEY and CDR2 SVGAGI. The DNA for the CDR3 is TGTGCCAGCAGCGCCTACGCCGGGGGATACGCGTATTTT. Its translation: CASSAYAGGYAYF.

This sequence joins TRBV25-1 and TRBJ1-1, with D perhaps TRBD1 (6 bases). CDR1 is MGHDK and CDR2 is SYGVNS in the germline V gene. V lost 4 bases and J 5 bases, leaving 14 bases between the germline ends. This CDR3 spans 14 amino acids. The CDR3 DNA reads TGTGCCAGCAGTGGGACGACAGGAGGGACTGAAGCTTTCTTT. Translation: CASSGTTGGTEAFF.

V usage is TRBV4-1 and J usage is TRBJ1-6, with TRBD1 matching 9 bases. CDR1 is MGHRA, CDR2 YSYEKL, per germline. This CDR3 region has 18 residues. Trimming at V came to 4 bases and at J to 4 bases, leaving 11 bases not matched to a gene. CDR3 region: CASSPRPQGAEYNSPLHF. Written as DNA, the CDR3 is TGCGCCAGCAGCCCGCGCCCACAGGGGGCAGAATATAATTCACCCCTCCACTTT.

Here the CDR3 DNA reads TGTGCCATCAGTGAGCAGGGTGCTGCCTACAATGAGCAGTTCTTC. Residues: CAISEQGAAYNEQFF. The gene calls are TRBV10-3 and TRBJ2-1, with a possible D match to TRBD1 (5 bases). This CDR3 contains 15 residues. The V end lost 2 bases, the J end lost 2 bases, and 10 bases lay between the germline ends. CDR1 is ENHRY and CDR2 is SYGVKD in the germline V gene.

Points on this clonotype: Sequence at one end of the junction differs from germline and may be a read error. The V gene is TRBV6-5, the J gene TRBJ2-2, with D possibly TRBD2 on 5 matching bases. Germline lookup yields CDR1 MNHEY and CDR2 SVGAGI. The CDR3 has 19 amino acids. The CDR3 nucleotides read TGTGCCAGCAGTTACTCATCTGGTCTTGGGCTCCGAGACACCGGGGAGCCGTTTTTT. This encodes CASSYSSGLGLRDTGEPFF.